This T cell receptor beta chain was retrieved from a study of T cells after yellow fever vaccination. For the study at large: When fractions had low cell numbers, they were prepared with SMART-Seq v4 Ultra Low Input.

Template switching with 5'RACE generated the TCR cDNA and added a universal primer site and UMIs. Each CDR3 protein gets one entry after TCRdb re-called the 5' RACE reads with MiXCR. The sample holds 400,000 to 650,000 distinct CDR3 sequences, 20% to 25% seen once. Worth noting for this clonotype: Antigen unknown.

Study outcomes and limitations: Post-booster reappearance was seen for most primary-vaccination clones (96% CD4, around 88% CD8). A weaker secondary response peaked on day 5, the primary on day 15.

Deletions cut 4 bases from V and 3 bases from J, with 7 bases between. The CDR3 runs to 14 residues. The sequencing here drew on PBMCs, taken roughly 23 days after the first yellow fever vaccination. The sequence was collected from a young man who received the YFV17D yellow fever vaccine. V usage is TRBV12-3 or TRBV12-4 and J usage is TRBJ2-6; no reliable D call. The CDR3: CASSSSGGANVLTF. The CDR3 region has the DNA TGTGCCAGCAGTTCCTCGGGTGGGGCCAACGTCCTGACTTTC.